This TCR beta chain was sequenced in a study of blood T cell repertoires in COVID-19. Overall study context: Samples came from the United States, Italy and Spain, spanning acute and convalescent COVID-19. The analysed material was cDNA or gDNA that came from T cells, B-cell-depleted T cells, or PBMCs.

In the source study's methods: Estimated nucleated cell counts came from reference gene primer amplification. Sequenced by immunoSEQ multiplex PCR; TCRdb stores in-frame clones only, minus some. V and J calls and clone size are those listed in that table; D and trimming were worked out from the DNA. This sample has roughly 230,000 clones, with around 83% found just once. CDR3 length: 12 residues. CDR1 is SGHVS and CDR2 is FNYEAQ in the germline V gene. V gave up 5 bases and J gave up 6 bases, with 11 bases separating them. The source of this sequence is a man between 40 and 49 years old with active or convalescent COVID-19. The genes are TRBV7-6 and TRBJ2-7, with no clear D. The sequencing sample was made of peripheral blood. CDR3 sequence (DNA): TGTGCCAGCAGCCCCCGATCCGGCGAGCAGTACTTC. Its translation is CASSPRSGEQYF. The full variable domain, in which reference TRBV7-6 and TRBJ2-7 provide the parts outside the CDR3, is GAGVSQSPRYKVTKRGQDVALRCDPISGHVSLYWYRQALGQGPEFLTYFNYEAQQDKSGLPNDRFSAERPEGSISTLTIQRTEQRDSAMYRCASSPRSGEQYFGPGTRLTVT.